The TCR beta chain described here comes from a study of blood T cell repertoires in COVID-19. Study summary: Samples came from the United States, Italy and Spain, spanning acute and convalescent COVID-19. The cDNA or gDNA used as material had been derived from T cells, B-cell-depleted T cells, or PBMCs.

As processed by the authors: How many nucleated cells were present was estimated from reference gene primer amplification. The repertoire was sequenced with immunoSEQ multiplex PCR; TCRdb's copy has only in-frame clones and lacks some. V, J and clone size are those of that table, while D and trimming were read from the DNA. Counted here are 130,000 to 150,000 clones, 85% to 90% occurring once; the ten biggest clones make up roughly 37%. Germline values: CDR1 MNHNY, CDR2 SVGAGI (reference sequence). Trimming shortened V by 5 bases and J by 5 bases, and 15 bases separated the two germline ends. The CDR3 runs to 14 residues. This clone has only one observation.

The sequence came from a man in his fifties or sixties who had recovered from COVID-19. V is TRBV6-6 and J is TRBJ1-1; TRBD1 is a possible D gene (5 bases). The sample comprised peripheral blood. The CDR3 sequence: CASSPGARLTEAFF. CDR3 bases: TGTGCCAGCAGTCCTGGGGCCCGGCTAACTGAAGCTTTCTTT.